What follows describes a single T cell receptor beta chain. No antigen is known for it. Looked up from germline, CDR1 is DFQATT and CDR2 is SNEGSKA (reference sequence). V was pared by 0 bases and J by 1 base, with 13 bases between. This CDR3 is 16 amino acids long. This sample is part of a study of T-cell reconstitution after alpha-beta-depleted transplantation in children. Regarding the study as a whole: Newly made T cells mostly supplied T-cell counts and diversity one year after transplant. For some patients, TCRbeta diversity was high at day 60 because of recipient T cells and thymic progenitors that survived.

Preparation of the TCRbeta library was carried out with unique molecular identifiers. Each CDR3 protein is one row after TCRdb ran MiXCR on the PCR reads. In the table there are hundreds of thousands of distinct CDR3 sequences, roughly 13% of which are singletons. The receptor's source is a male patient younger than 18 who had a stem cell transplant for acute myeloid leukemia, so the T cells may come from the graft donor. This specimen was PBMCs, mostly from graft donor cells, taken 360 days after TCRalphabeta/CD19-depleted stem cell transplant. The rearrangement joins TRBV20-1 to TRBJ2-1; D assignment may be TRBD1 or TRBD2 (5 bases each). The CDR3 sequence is CSARDRPGPSYNEQFF. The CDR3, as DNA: TGCAGTGCTAGAGATCGGCCGGGGCCATCCTACAATGAGCAGTTCTTC.